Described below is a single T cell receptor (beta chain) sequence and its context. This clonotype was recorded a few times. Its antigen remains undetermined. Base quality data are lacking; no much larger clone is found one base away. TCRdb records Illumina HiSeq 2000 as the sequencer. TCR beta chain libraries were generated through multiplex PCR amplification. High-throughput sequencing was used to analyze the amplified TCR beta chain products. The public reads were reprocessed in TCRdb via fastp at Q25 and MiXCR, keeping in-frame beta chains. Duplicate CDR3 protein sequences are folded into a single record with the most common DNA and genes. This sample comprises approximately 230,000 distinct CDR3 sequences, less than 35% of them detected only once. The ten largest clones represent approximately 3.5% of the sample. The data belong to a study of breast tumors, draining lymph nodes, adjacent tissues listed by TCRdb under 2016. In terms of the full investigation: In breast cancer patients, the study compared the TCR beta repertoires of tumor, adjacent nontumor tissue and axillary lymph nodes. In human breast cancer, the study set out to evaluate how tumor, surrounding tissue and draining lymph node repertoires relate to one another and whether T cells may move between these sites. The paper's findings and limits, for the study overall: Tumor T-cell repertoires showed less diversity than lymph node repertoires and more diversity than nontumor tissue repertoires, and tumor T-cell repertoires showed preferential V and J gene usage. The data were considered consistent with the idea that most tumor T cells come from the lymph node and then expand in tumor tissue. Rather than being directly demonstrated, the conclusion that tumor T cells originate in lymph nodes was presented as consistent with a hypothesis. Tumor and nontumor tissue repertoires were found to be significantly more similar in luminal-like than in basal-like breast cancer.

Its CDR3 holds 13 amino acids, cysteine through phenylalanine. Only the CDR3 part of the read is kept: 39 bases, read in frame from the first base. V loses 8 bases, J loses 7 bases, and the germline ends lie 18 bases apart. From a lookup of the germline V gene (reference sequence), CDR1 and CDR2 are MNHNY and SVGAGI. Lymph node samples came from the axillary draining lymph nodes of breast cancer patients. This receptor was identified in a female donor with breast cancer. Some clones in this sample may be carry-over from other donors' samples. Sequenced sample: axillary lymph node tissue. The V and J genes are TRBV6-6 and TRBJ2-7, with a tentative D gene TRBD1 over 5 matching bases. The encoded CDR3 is CASEDMPSGEQYF. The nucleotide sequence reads TGTGCCAGCGAGGACATGCCCTCTGGTGAGCAGTACTTC.